The clone carrying this T cell receptor beta chain has just one count. Its antigen remains unidentified. Before and after PD-1 blockade, biopsies were collected from the same primary tumor site. Genomic DNA template from tumor biopsies or peripheral blood, about 600 ng to 6,500 ng input. This specimen comes from a study of T cells in tumors after PD-1 blockade. Study-wide background: During anti-PD-1 treatment, some patients continued daily vismodegib 150 mg. Study observations and caveats: Blood contained about 40% of the tumor's TCR clonotypes.

CDR3 length: 19 amino acids. The junction had 15 bases not matched to a gene; V was cut back by 0 bases and J by 4 bases. In germline, CDR1 is LGHDT, CDR2 YNNKEL (reference sequence). Sequencing used immunoSEQ multiplex PCR; TCRdb keeps in-frame clones, though not all of them. Counted here are around 12,000 clones, roughly 63% occurring once; the ten biggest clones make up about 16%. Material: tumor tissue, obtained before anti-PD-1 treatment. The genes are TRBV3-1 (or the pseudogene TRBV3-2) and TRBJ2-3; the match to TRBD2 covers 8 bases. The sequence was collected from a human donor with basal cell carcinoma. CDR3 in DNA: TGTGCCAGCAGCCAAGAGGGGATAGCGGGACTTAGCTCCCCAGATACGCAGTATTTT. It is translated as CASSQEGIAGLSSPDTQYF.